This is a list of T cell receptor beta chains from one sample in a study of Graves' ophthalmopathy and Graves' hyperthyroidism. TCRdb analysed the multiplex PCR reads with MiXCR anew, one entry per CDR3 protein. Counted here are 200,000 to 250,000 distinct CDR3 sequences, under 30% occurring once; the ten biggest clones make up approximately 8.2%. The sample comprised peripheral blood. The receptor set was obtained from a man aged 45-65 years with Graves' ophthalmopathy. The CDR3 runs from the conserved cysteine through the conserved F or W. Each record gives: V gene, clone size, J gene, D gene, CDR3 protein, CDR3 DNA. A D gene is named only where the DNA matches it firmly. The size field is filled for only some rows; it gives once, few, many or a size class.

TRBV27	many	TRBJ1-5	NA	CAAQDPGSNQPQHF	TGTGCCGCCCAGGACCCCGGGAGCAATCAGCCCCAGCATTTT
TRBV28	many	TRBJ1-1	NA	CASSLEGLNTEAFF	TGTGCCAGCAGTTTAGAGGGGCTGAACACTGAAGCTTTCTTT
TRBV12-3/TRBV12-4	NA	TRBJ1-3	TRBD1	CASSSGQGDTIYF	TGTGCCAGCAGTTCGGGACAGGGCGACACCATATATTTT
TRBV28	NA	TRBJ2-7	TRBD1	CASSPRQGANYEQYF	TGTGCCAGCAGTCCAAGACAGGGGGCAAACTACGAGCAGTACTTC
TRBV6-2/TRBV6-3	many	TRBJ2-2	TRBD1	CASSDTDREGTGELFF	TGTGCCAGCAGTGACACGGACAGGGAAGGCACCGGGGAGCTGTTTTTT
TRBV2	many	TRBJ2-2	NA	CASSGESRMTGELFF	TGTGCCAGCAGTGGGGAGAGCAGAATGACCGGGGAGCTGTTTTTT
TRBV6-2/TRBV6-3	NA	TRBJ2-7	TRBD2	CASSTFPLAGVVNEQYF	TGTGCCAGCAGTACCTTTCCCCTAGCGGGAGTCGTCAACGAGCAGTACTTC
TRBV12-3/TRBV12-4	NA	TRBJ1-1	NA	CASRDNMNTEAFF	TGTGCCAGCAGGGACAACATGAACACTGAAGCTTTCTTT
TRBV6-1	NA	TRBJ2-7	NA	CASTLGSLYEQYF	TGTGCCAGCACTCTAGGTTCCCTCTACGAGCAGTACTTC
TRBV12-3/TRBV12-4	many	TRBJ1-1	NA	CASSRTENTEAFF	TGTGCCAGCAGTCGGACGGAGAACACTGAAGCTTTCTTT
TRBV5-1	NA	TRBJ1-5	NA	CASSLEGGNSNQPQHF	TGCGCCAGCAGCTTGGAGGGCGGTAATAGCAATCAGCCCCAGCATTTT
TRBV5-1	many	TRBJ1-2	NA	CASSGGVANYGYTF	TGCGCCAGCAGCGGGGGAGTCGCCAACTATGGCTACACCTTC
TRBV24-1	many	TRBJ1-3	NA	CATSTGYSGNTIYF	TGTGCCACCAGTACAGGCTACTCTGGAAACACCATATATTTT
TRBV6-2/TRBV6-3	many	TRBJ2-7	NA	CASSWGYYERYF	TGTGCCAGCAGTTGGGGGTACTACGAGCGGTACTTC
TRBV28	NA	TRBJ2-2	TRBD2	CASSFLREVTGELFF	TGTGCCAGCAGTTTTTTGCGGGAGGTCACCGGGGAGCTGTTTTTT
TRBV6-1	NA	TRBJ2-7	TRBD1	CARGSDRTYEQYF	TGTGCCAGGGGATCGGACAGGACCTACGAGCAGTACTTC
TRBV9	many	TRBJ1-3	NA	CASSASQGGNTIYF	TGTGCCAGCAGCGCATCACAAGGAGGAAACACCATATATTTT
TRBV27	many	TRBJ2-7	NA	CASSPRPPTEQYF	TGTGCCAGCAGTCCCCGACCCCCCACCGAGCAGTACTTC
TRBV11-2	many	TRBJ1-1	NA	CASSLEAGAGPEAFF	TGTGCCAGCAGCTTAGAGGCAGGGGCGGGTCCTGAAGCTTTCTTT
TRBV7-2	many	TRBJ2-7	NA	CASSFVGGGFGFASYEQYF	TGTGCCAGCAGCTTCGTCGGTGGCGGTTTTGGTTTCGCTTCCTACGAGCAGTACTTC
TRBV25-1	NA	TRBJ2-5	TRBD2	CASSPSGGHQETQYF	TGTGCCAGCAGTCCTAGCGGGGGCCACCAAGAGACCCAGTACTTC
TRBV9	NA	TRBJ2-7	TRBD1	CASSAIQGATSYEQYF	TGTGCCAGCAGTGCAATACAGGGGGCCACCTCCTACGAGCAGTACTTC
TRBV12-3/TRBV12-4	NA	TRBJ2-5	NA	CASSIGGGMETQYF	TGTGCCAGCTCCATAGGAGGAGGGATGGAGACCCAGTACTTC
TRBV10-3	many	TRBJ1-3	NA	CAISESGRNTIYF	TGTGCCATCAGCGAATCAGGGAGAAACACCATATATTTT
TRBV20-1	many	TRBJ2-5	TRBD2	CSARDRPGLAGPAVF	TGCAGTGCTAGAGATCGGCCGGGACTAGCGGGACCCGCCGTCTTC
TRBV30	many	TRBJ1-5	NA	CAWARGGGNQPQHF	TGTGCCTGGGCCCGGGGAGGAGGCAATCAGCCCCAGCATTTT
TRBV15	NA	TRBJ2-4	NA	CATSRTVAKNIQYF	TGTGCCACCAGCAGGACAGTAGCCAAAAACATTCAGTACTTC
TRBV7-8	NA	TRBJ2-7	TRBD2	CASSLALLAGGPGQYF	TGTGCCAGCAGCTTAGCCTTACTAGCGGGAGGGCCGGGGCAGTACTTC
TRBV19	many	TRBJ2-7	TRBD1	CASSPDPGDRVYEQYF	TGTGCCAGTAGCCCCGACCCCGGGGACAGGGTGTACGAGCAGTACTTC
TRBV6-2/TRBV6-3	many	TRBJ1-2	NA	CASSQGILRYGYTF	TGTGCCAGCAGCCAGGGAATTCTGCGATATGGCTACACCTTC
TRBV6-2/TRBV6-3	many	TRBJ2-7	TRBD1	CASRLDRGDSYEQYF	TGTGCCAGCAGGCTCGACAGGGGGGATTCCTACGAGCAGTACTTC
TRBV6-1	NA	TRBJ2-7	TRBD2	CASATGGTYEQYF	TGTGCCAGCGCGACGGGGGGAACCTACGAGCAGTACTTC
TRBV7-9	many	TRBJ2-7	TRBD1	CASSRMEQGAYEQYF	TGTGCCAGCAGCCGAATGGAACAGGGGGCCTACGAGCAGTACTTC
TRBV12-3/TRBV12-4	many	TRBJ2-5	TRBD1	CASSLGQDLETQYF	TGTGCCAGCAGTTTGGGACAGGACCTTGAGACCCAGTACTTC
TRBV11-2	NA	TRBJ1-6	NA	CASSLGWNSPLHF	TGTGCCAGCAGCTTAGGGTGGAATTCACCCCTCCACTTT
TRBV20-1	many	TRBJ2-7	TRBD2	CSARARLAGGNEQYF	TGCAGTGCTAGAGCAAGACTAGCGGGAGGAAACGAGCAGTACTTC
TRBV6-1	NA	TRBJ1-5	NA	CASSRGGRNRSDQPQHF	TGTGCCAGCAGTCGCGGGGGCCGGAACAGGTCTGATCAGCCCCAGCATTTT
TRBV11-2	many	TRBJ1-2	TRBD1	CASSSGGVYGYTF	TGTGCCAGCAGCTCAGGGGGCGTCTATGGCTACACCTTC
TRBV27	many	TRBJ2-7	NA	CASSLIPTGSYEQYF	TGTGCCAGCAGTTTAATCCCTACGGGCTCCTACGAGCAGTACTTC
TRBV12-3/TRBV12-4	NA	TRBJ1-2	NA	CVSNPGLNYGYTF	TGTGTCAGCAACCCTGGGCTAAACTATGGCTACACCTTC
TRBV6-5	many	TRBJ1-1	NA	CASSYTSTANTEAFF	TGTGCCAGCAGTTACACTAGCACAGCGAACACTGAAGCTTTCTTT
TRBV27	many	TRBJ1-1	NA	CASSLSGGPTEAFF	TGTGCCAGCAGTTTATCGGGGGGGCCCACTGAAGCTTTCTTT
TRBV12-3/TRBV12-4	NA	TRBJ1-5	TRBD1	CASSQQGVLSNQPQHF	TGTGCCAGCAGTCAACAGGGGGTGCTTAGCAATCAGCCCCAGCATTTT
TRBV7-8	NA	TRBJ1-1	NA	CASSLLGNTEAFF	TGTGCCAGCAGCCTATTGGGGAACACTGAAGCTTTCTTT
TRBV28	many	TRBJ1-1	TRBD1	CASSLGQAGKEAFF	TGTGCCAGCAGTCTAGGACAGGCTGGAAAGGAAGCTTTCTTT
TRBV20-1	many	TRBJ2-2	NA	CSARETTRPGELFF	TGCAGTGCTAGAGAAACGACCCGCCCCGGGGAGCTGTTTTTT
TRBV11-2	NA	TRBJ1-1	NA	CASSPDVSNTEAFF	TGTGCCAGCAGCCCGGACGTCTCGAACACTGAAGCTTTCTTT
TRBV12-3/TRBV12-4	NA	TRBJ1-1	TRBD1	CASSLRGTANTEAFF	TGTGCCAGCAGTTTAAGGGGGACAGCGAACACTGAAGCTTTCTTT
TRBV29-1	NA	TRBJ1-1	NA	CSTMGEGATFF	TGCAGCACCATGGGGGAGGGAGCGACTTTCTTT
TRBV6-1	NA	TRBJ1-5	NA	CASSFWGNQPQHF	TGTGCCAGTTCCTTTTGGGGGAATCAGCCCCAGCATTTT
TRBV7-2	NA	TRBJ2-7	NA	CASSLGWQAYEQYF	TGTGCCAGCAGCCTGGGTTGGCAAGCCTACGAGCAGTACTTC
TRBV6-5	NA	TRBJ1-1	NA	CASSSNVRGTEAFF	TGTGCCAGCAGTTCCAACGTCCGAGGCACTGAAGCTTTCTTT
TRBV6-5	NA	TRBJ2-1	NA	CASSYDDRLGGEQFF	TGTGCCAGCAGTTACGACGACAGGTTAGGGGGTGAGCAGTTCTTC
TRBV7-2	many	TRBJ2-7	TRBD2	CASSTGLVKYEQYF	TGTGCCAGCAGCACTGGACTAGTTAAGTACGAGCAGTACTTC
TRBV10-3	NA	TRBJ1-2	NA	CAISTQYNYGYTF	TGTGCCATCAGCACACAGTATAACTATGGCTACACCTTC